The 4 T cell receptor beta chains below were found in one sample sequenced in a study of CD8 T cells in Susac syndrome. Reverse transcription of about 0.45 to 1 ug RNA was performed with random hexamers. TCRdb re-called the immunoSEQ multiplex PCR reads through MiXCR, storing one row per CDR3 protein. In the table there are about 150,000 distinct CDR3 sequences, 95% to 96% of which are singletons. Sequenced: CD8+ T cells from PBMCs. Receptor source: a human donor with multiple sclerosis.

The rearrangement joins TRBV27 to TRBJ2-7, with TRBD1 matching over 11 bases. This CDR3 region has 15 residues. The germline CDR1 and CDR2 sequences are MNHEY and SMNVEV (reference sequence). V trimming: 3 bases; J trimming: 3 bases; junction bases outside the gene matches: 4. The DNA for the CDR3 is TGTGCCAGCAGTTTGGGGACAGGGGGTAGCTACGAGCAGTACGTC. Protein: CASSLGTGGSYEQYV.

The V gene is TRBV13, the J gene TRBJ2-3; a weak D match, TRBD1 (6 bases). The length of the CDR3 is 14 residues. CDR1 and CDR2 (germline): PRHDT, FYEKMQ (reference sequence). Deletions cut 4 bases from V and 2 bases from J, with 10 bases between. CDR3 DNA sequence: TGTGCCAGCAGCTGGACAGCGCCCACAGATACGCAGTATTTT. Translation: CASSWTAPTDTQYF.

The chain joins TRBV9 to TRBJ1-6, with TRBD1 matching over 8 bases. The CDR3 covers 14 residues. With 7 bases clipped from V and 7 bases from J, the junction kept 7 bases outside the gene matches. The germline gives CDR1 SGDLS, CDR2 YYNGEE. CDR3 region: CASGQGDENSPLHF. In DNA form, the CDR3 reads TGTGCCAGCGGACAGGGAGATGAGAATTCACCCCTCCACTTT.

The CDR3 spells CSARERAGGGSTDTQYF. CDR3 DNA: TGCAGTGCTAGAGAACGTGCCGGCGGGGGTAGCACAGATACGCAGTATTTT. V gene TRBV20-1 combines with J gene TRBJ2-3, with 7 positions matching TRBD2. With 0 bases clipped from V and 0 bases from J, the junction kept 9 bases outside the gene matches. The CDR3 runs 17 residues. Germline V CDR1 and CDR2: DFQATT, SNEGSKA (reference sequence).